Below, 20 T cell receptor beta chains from the same sample are listed, as sequenced in a study of blood T cell repertoires in COVID-19. Some clones are missing from TCRdb's copy, which holds only in-frame ones; the method was immunoSEQ multiplex PCR. The sample yields about 160,000 clones, about 80% seen once. The sequenced material came from peripheral blood. The receptors stem from a man in his 60s with acute or convalescent COVID-19.

This chain links TRBV19 with TRBJ1-2; D may be TRBD1 (5 bases). Germline V gene data show CDR1 as LNHDA and CDR2 as SQIVND (reference sequence). With 0 bases removed from V and 4 bases from J, the gap between germline ends came to 15 bases. This CDR3 has 16 amino acids. The chain's CDR3 is CASSIDLSGGGYGYTF. CDR3 DNA: TGTGCCAGTAGTATAGATCTATCCGGGGGGGGCTATGGCTACACCTTC.

The gene calls are TRBV5-5 and TRBJ2-7; 8 bases agree with TRBD1. The CDR3 runs to 15 residues. Germline lookup yields CDR1 SGHKS and CDR2 YYEKEE (reference sequence). V was clipped by 4 bases and J by 3 bases; unmatched bases: 9. CDR3: CASSLAPGGLYEQYF. CDR3 DNA sequence: TGTGCCAGCAGCCTGGCCCCAGGGGGCCTCTACGAGCAGTACTTC.

The chain is built from TRBV5-1 and TRBJ2-1; 10 bases map to TRBD2. The germline V gene has CDR1 SGHRS and CDR2 YFSETQ. This CDR3 has 19 amino acids. The trim removed 5 bases at V and 5 bases at J, leaving 19 bases unmatched. The CDR3 DNA sequence: TGCGCCAGCAGGGCCAGCAAAGCGGGGGGGCTAGTATACCACAATGAGCAGTTCTTC. Translating it yields CASRASKAGGLVYHNEQFF.

Only a few counts were recorded for this clone. V gene TRBV2 combines with J gene TRBJ1-5; maybe TRBD1 (6 bases). Germline CDR1 reads SNHLY; CDR2 reads FYNNEI. There are 15 residues in the CDR3. V was clipped by 5 bases and J by 1 base, with 12 bases between them. CDR3 region: CASSPGTSSNQPQHF. The CDR3 region has the DNA TGTGCCAGCAGTCCCGGGACAAGCAGCAATCAGCCCCAGCATTTT.

This sequence joins TRBV27 and TRBJ2-1; tentatively, D is TRBD2 (6 bases). Germline CDR1 and CDR2: MNHEY and SMNVEV (reference sequence). V was cut by 7 bases and J by 0 bases, with 13 bases left in between. The CDR3 has 15 residues. CDR3 region: CASNRAGSSYNEQFF. The CDR3 DNA sequence: TGTGCCAGCAACCGGGCGGGGAGCTCCTACAATGAGCAGTTCTTC.

The rearrangement uses TRBV11-2 and TRBJ2-3, with TRBD2 identical over 15 bases. Germline assignment: CDR1 SGHAT and CDR2 FQNNGV. J was trimmed by 2 bases and V by 5 bases; bases with no gene match: 5. The length of the CDR3 is 17 residues. DNA for the CDR3: TGTGCCAGCAGCCAGGGGACTAGCGGGGGGCTCACAGATACGCAGTATTTT. Translation gives CASSQGTSGGLTDTQYF.

The V call is TRBV29-1, the J call TRBJ2-3; D gene ambiguous. The CDR3 spans 13 residues. Germline CDR1 is SQVTM and CDR2 is ANQGSEA. CDR3 protein: CSWVEVGTDTQYF. CDR3 DNA sequence: TGCAGTTGGGTAGAGGTGGGCACAGATACGCAGTATTTT.

This clone was counted only a few times. This CDR3 is also generated by other DNA sequences in the sample. The chain couples TRBV6-5 to TRBJ1-2, with D tentatively TRBD1 (5 bases). Germline V gene lookup returns CDR1 MNHEY and CDR2 SVGAGI. The CDR3 consists of 13 residues. The V gene lost 2 bases and the J gene lost 5 bases, with 9 bases spanning the gap. As DNA, the CDR3 is TGTGCCAGCAGTTACCCCACAGGATATGGCTACACCTTC. It specifies CASSYPTGYGYTF.

The chain couples TRBV15 to TRBJ2-1; 7 bases are a match to TRBD1. CDR3 size: 15 residues. The germline gives CDR1 LNHNV, CDR2 YYDKDF (reference sequence). The V and J ends lost 0 bases and 6 bases, in that order; junction bases with no gene match: 5. The CDR3 nucleotides read TGTGCCACCAGCAGAGATGCGGCAGGGGGCAATGAGCAGTTCTTC. It is translated as CATSRDAAGGNEQFF.

This clone has only one observation. The chain is built from TRBV20-1 and TRBJ2-7; no clear D gene. Per germline, CDR1 DFQATT and CDR2 SNEGSKA (reference sequence). V gave up 4 bases and J gave up 5 bases, with 9 bases separating them. The CDR3 is made up of 11 amino acids. CDR3 nucleotide sequence: TGCAGTGCTATCGTAGTGGACGAGCAGTACTTC. Its translation is CSAIVVDEQYF.

V usage is TRBV6-5 and J usage is TRBJ1-5; 7 bases are shared with TRBD1. The CDR3 is 15 amino acids. Germline CDR1 MNHEY, CDR2 SVGAGI. J lost 7 bases, V lost 2 bases, and 8 bases had no gene match. The CDR3 reads CASSYKGGIGQPQHF. As DNA, the CDR3 is TGTGCCAGCAGTTACAAAGGGGGCATCGGGCAGCCCCAGCATTTT.

This clone was recorded once. This sequence joins TRBV30 and TRBJ1-1, with TRBD1 matching over 9 bases. The CDR3 runs 12 residues. The germline V gene has CDR1 GTSNPN and CDR2 SVGIG (reference sequence). The CDR3 DNA reads as TGTGCTTCGGGACAGGGGAACACTGAAGCTTTCTTT. Translating it yields CASGQGNTEAFF.

The chain employs TRBV5-1 and TRBJ1-3; D is unresolved. The germline CDR1 and CDR2 sequences are SGHRS and YFSETQ. V lost 0 bases to trimming and J lost 0 bases, with 7 bases between them. The CDR3 runs to 15 residues. This CDR3 reads CASSLDLSSGNTIYF. CDR3 bases: TGCGCCAGCAGCTTGGACTTAAGCTCTGGAAACACCATATATTTT.

The rearrangement links TRBV7-9 to TRBJ1-5; TRBD1 agrees at 7 bases. The CDR3 has 15 amino acids. Germline V CDR1 and CDR2: SEHNR, FQNEAQ (reference sequence). V shed 5 bases and J 6 bases; nucleotides not matched to a gene: 10. CDR3 loop: CASSLGQVTSQPQHF. CDR3 bases: TGTGCCAGCAGCCTAGGACAGGTCACAAGTCAGCCCCAGCATTTT.

The chain links TRBV14 to TRBJ1-2; D uncertain. The CDR3 covers 14 residues. V lost 0 bases, J lost 4 bases, and 9 bases lay in between. Germline V gene data show CDR1 as SGHDN and CDR2 as FVKESK. The CDR3 loop is CASSQDTELYGYTF. DNA for the CDR3: TGTGCCAGCAGCCAAGATACTGAACTCTATGGCTACACCTTC.

This clone appeared a single time. This sequence joins TRBV21-1 and TRBJ2-7; the table's D call of TRBD1 was not tested on the DNA. TRBV21-1 is labeled a pseudogene. This CDR3 contains 15 residues. The CDR3 is CASSNPHGTFHEQYF. CDR3 DNA: TGTGCCAGCAGCAACCCCCACGGGACATTCCACGAGCAGTACTTC.

This clone has only one observation. The chain has TRBV5-4 and TRBJ1-1, with 8 bases identical to TRBD1. Germline-derived CDR1 and CDR2 are SGHNT and YYREEE (reference sequence). V shed 4 bases and J 8 bases; nucleotides not matched to a gene: 10. This CDR3 has 14 amino acids. CDR3 nucleotides: TGTGCCAGCAGCGGAGGACAGGGCTCTGAGGAAGCTTTCTTT. It yields the protein CASSGGQGSEEAFF.

V is TRBV7-9 and J is TRBJ1-1; weak D call: TRBD1 (5 bases). Germline V lookup: CDR1 SEHNR, CDR2 FQNEAQ (reference sequence). The V gene lost 5 bases and the J gene lost 7 bases, with 8 bases spanning the gap. The CDR3 extends over 11 amino acids. CDR3 residues: CASSETDEAFF. CDR3 bases: TGTGCCAGCAGCGAGACAGATGAAGCTTTCTTT. The entire variable domain, with the rest obtained from reference TRBV7-9 and TRBJ1-1, is as follows: DTGVSQNPRHKITKRGQNVTFRCDPISEHNRLYWYRQTLGQGPEFLTYFQNEAQLEKSRLLSDRFSAERPKGSFSTLEIQRTEQGDSAMYLCASSETDEAFFGQGTRLTVV.

The gene calls are TRBV5-6 and TRBJ2-7; 8 bases map to TRBD2. There are 15 residues in the CDR3. After removal of 4 bases from V and 1 base from J, the junction contained 7 bases not matched to a gene. Germline-derived CDR1 and CDR2 are SGHDT and YYEEEE. The CDR3 here is CASSTSGLESYEQYF. The CDR3 region has the DNA TGTGCCAGCAGCACCTCGGGACTAGAATCCTACGAGCAGTACTTC.

This clone was observed once. The chain has TRBV7-2 and TRBJ2-5; 7 bases line up with TRBD1. This CDR3 region has 13 residues. In germline, CDR1 is SGHTA, CDR2 FQGNSA. The ends lost 4 bases at V and 5 bases at J; junction bases unmatched: 4. The CDR3 sequence: CASSSGGLETQYF. In nucleotides, the CDR3 is TGTGCCAGCAGCTCAGGGGGTCTGGAGACCCAGTACTTC.